The 29 T cell receptor beta chains reported below all come from one sample, sequenced in a study of blood T cell repertoires in COVID-19. The method was immunoSEQ multiplex PCR; TCRdb's version includes in-frame clones alone and lacks a portion of them. The sample shows over 45,000 clones, roughly 87% of them seen only once. Sequenced sample: peripheral blood. The receptors were gathered from an elderly man in a cohort sampled during active COVID-19.

The chain joins TRBV12-5 to TRBJ1-5; D might be TRBD1 (5 bases). V was pared by 10 bases and J by 0 bases, with 13 bases between. The germline V gene encodes CDR1 LGHNT and CDR2 FRNRAP. The CDR3 has 14 residues. As DNA, the CDR3 is TGTGCTACTGGCAGGGAGGCTAGCAATCAGCCCCAGCATTTT. It encodes CATGREASNQPQHF.

This clone has just one count. The chain joins TRBV3-1 (or the pseudogene TRBV3-2) to TRBJ1-2; the match to TRBD1 covers 9 bases. CDR1 is LGHDT, CDR2 YNNKEL, per germline (reference sequence). The CDR3 extends over 17 amino acids. V shed 0 bases and J 8 bases; nucleotides not matched to a gene: 13. As DNA, the CDR3 is TGTGCCAGCAGCCAAGATCTCTTACAGGGGGCGCTGAACGGCTACACCTTC. As protein: CASSQDLLQGALNGYTF.

This chain links TRBV5-8 with TRBJ1-1; D is ambiguous. This CDR3 is built from 14 residues. The germline gives CDR1 SGHTS, CDR2 YDEGEE. The V end lost 0 bases, the J end lost 0 bases, and 6 bases lay between the germline ends. CDR3 residues: CASSLAAVNTEAFF. CDR3 bases: TGTGCCAGCAGCTTGGCCGCGGTGAACACTGAAGCTTTCTTT.

The V gene is TRBV28, the J gene TRBJ2-3; 9 bases align to TRBD1. Unmatched junction bases numbered 10, after V lost 8 bases and J lost 4 bases. CDR1 is MDHEN and CDR2 is SYDVKM in the germline V gene. This CDR3 contains 15 residues. The chain's CDR3 is CASGTNRGRPDTQYF. The CDR3 coding sequence is TGTGCCAGCGGAACAAACAGGGGGCGTCCAGATACGCAGTATTTT.

The sample holds one count of this clone. The chain carries TRBV27 and TRBJ1-1; D is perhaps TRBD1 (5 bases). The CDR3 is made up of 15 amino acids. V was trimmed by 1 base and J by 2 bases, leaving 11 bases between them. Germline CDR1 MNHEY, CDR2 SMNVEV (reference sequence). The CDR3 protein is CASSLLGHHNTEAFF. In nucleotides, the CDR3 is TGTGCCAGCAGTTTATTAGGACATCATAACACTGAAGCTTTCTTT.

Judged by abundance, this clone is large. The chain links TRBV27 to TRBJ2-7; 7 bases match TRBD2. The length of the CDR3 is 13 residues. Looked up from germline, CDR1 is MNHEY and CDR2 is SMNVEV (reference sequence). J lost 6 bases, V lost 4 bases, and 6 bases had no gene match. The CDR3 protein is CASSSTSAGEQYF. CDR3 bases: TGTGCCAGCAGTTCAACTAGCGCGGGCGAGCAGTACTTC.

The rearrangement uses TRBV5-1 and TRBJ2-1; 7 bases fit TRBD2. J gave up 0 bases and V 4 bases, and 4 bases lay outside the gene matches. The CDR3 has 15 residues. The V gene's germline CDR1 is SGHRS and CDR2 YFSETQ. The CDR3 is CASSRRTSSYNEQFF. Here the CDR3 DNA reads TGCGCCAGCAGCCGGCGGACTAGCTCCTACAATGAGCAGTTCTTC.

CDR3: CASSLPGIPSTDTQYF. CDR3 coding DNA: TGCGCCAGCAGCTTACCCGGGATCCCTAGCACAGATACGCAGTATTTT. V and J are TRBV5-1 and TRBJ2-3, with D maybe TRBD2 (5 bases). V was clipped by 2 bases and J by 0 bases, with 13 bases between them. Germline CDR1 is SGHRS and CDR2 is YFSETQ. The CDR3 spans 16 residues.

The V and J genes are TRBV5-4 and TRBJ2-3; 9 positions match TRBD1. This CDR3 is 16 amino acids long. The V and J ends lost 5 bases and 0 bases, in that order; junction bases with no gene match: 7. The germline gives CDR1 SGHNT, CDR2 YYREEE (reference sequence). The CDR3 DNA reads TGTGCCAGCAGTCAAGCCGGGACAGGGAGCACAGATACGCAGTATTTT. Residues: CASSQAGTGSTDTQYF. The variable domain in full, with the rest retrieved from reference TRBV5-4 and TRBJ2-3, is ETGVTQSPTHLIKTRGQQVTLRCSSQSGHNTVSWYQQALGQGPQFIFQYYREEENGRGNFPPRFSGLQFPNYSSELNVNALELDDSALYLCASSQAGTGSTDTQYFGPGTRLTVL.

V gene TRBV7-3 combines with J gene TRBJ2-7; TRBD1 agrees at 8 bases. CDR1 SGHTA and CDR2 FQGTGA come from the germline V gene. Trimming took 5 bases from V and 5 from J; bases not matched to a gene: 5. This CDR3 comprises 13 residues. The CDR3, as DNA: TGTGCCAGCAGCCGGACAGGGACCGACGAGCAGTACTTC. This sequence encodes CASSRTGTDEQYF. The full variable domain, in which reference TRBV7-3 and TRBJ2-7 provide the parts outside the CDR3, is GAGVSQTPSNKVTEKGKYVELRCDPISGHTALYWYRQSLGQGPEFLIYFQGTGAADDSGLPNDRFFAVRPEGSVSTLKIQRTERGDSAVYLCASSRTGTDEQYFGPGTRLTVT.

The V and J genes are TRBV6-5 and TRBJ1-6, with TRBD1 identical over 12 bases. The CDR3 is made up of 14 amino acids. V was clipped by 10 bases and J by 10 bases; unmatched bases: 8. Germline CDR1 MNHEY, CDR2 SVGAGI. The CDR3 spells CATDRDRGLSPLHF. The CDR3 DNA follows: TGTGCCACAGATCGGGACAGGGGGCTATCACCCCTCCACTTT.

The chain employs TRBV3-1 (or the pseudogene TRBV3-2) and TRBJ2-3; 8 positions match TRBD2. Germline loops: CDR1 LGHDT, CDR2 YNNKEL (reference sequence). The CDR3 is 15 amino acids. With 1 base clipped from V and 3 bases from J, the junction kept 3 bases outside the gene matches. The CDR3 loop reads CASSQGREVTDTQYF. The CDR3 DNA sequence: TGTGCCAGCAGCCAAGGGCGGGAGGTGACAGATACGCAGTATTTT.

The chain is built from TRBV7-7 and TRBJ2-1; TRBD2 is a possible D gene (6 bases). The CDR3 contains 15 residues. Germline V lookup: CDR1 SSHAT, CDR2 FNYEAQ (reference sequence). V shed 5 bases and J shed 6 bases, with 17 bases lying between them. The DNA for the CDR3 is TGTGCCAGCAGCGCGGGACTCCTAGGGAGCAATGAGCAGTTCTTC. It specifies CASSAGLLGSNEQFF.

This chain connects TRBV4-3 to TRBJ1-3; D gene ambiguous. Germline CDR1 LGHNA, CDR2 YSLEER. CDR3 length equals 17 residues. V lost 0 bases, J lost 0 bases, and 12 bases lay in between. The CDR3 nucleotides are TGCGCCAGCAGCCAAGATATGAGGCAGAGCTCTGGAAACACCATATATTTT. This sequence encodes CASSQDMRQSSGNTIYF.

V gene TRBV6-6 combines with J gene TRBJ2-2; no clear D. V was cut by 3 bases and J by 1 base, with 9 bases left in between. This CDR3 has 15 residues. The germline V gene encodes CDR1 MNHNY and CDR2 SVGAGI (reference sequence). The CDR3 DNA follows: TGTGCCAGCAGTTATGCCGGCGGGAACACCGGGGAGCTGTTTTTT. It translates to CASSYAGGNTGELFF.

The chain links TRBV5-5 to TRBJ1-1; 8 bases are shared with TRBD1. Germline V gene sequence: CDR1 SGHKS, CDR2 YYEKEE (reference sequence). CDR3 length: 13 residues. J was trimmed by 7 bases and V by 5 bases; bases with no gene match: 7. Here the CDR3 reads CASSLQGAHEAFF. DNA of the CDR3: TGTGCCAGCAGTCTCCAGGGGGCGCATGAAGCTTTCTTT.

The rearrangement uses TRBV9 and TRBJ2-5; the match to TRBD1 covers 9 bases. Germline V gene sequence: CDR1 SGDLS, CDR2 YYNGEE. The CDR3 extends over 15 amino acids. J lost 5 bases, V lost 0 bases, and 5 bases had no gene match. In nucleotides, the CDR3 is TGTGCCAGCAGCGTAGGGACAGGGGAGACGGAGACCCAGTACTTC. It encodes CASSVGTGETETQYF.

CDR3 DNA: TGTGCCAGCAGCGTAGGGGACAGGGGTGGGAACACTGAAGCTTTCTTT. It specifies CASSVGDRGGNTEAFF. The chain couples TRBV9 to TRBJ1-1; 10 nucleotides align to TRBD1. Germline-derived CDR1 and CDR2 are SGDLS and YYNGEE. The CDR3 is 16 amino acids. The J segment lost 1 base and the V segment lost 0 bases, leaving 3 bases of the junction unmatched.

The chain carries TRBV18 and TRBJ1-5; 7 bases map to TRBD1. The CDR3 totals 16 residues. V shed 3 bases, J shed 3 bases, and the junction held 8 bases outside the gene matches. Germline CDR1 KGHSH, CDR2 LQKENI. The CDR3 reads CASSPATGPYNQPQHF. The CDR3 region has the DNA TGTGCCAGCTCACCGGCGACAGGGCCTTACAATCAGCCCCAGCATTTT.

This chain joins TRBV30 and TRBJ2-2; 9 bases are shared with TRBD1. Germline loops: CDR1 GTSNPN, CDR2 SVGIG (reference sequence). The CDR3 consists of 15 residues. The trim removed 4 bases at V and 3 bases at J, leaving 6 bases unmatched. CDR3 nucleotide sequence: TGTGCCTGGACTCTACAGGGGGCGGACACCGGGGAGCTGTTTTTT. Its translation is CAWTLQGADTGELFF.

This clone was seen a single time. The chain carries TRBV2 and TRBJ2-3, with 12 bases identical to TRBD2. The length of the CDR3 is 15 residues. The V and J ends lost 6 bases and 4 bases, in that order; junction bases with no gene match: 5. CDR1 and CDR2 from the germline V gene are SNHLY and FYNNEI. CDR3 residues: CASRPGLAGSDTQYF. The CDR3 region has the DNA TGTGCCAGCAGGCCGGGACTAGCGGGTTCAGATACGCAGTATTTT. Together with reference TRBV2 and TRBJ2-3, the CDR3 gives the full variable domain: EPEVTQTPSHQVTQMGQEVILRCVPISNHLYFYWYRQILGQKVEFLVSFYNNEISEKSEIFDDQFSVERPDGSNFTLKIRSTKLEDSAMYFCASRPGLAGSDTQYFGPGTRLTVL.

This clone was counted only a few times. The CDR3 DNA is TGTGCCAGCAGCTCTGTATACGAGCAGTACTTC. Translation: CASSSVYEQYF. The V call is TRBV5-6, the J call TRBJ2-7; D ambiguous. CDR3 length: 11 amino acids. Germline-derived CDR1 and CDR2 are SGHDT and YYEEEE. V shed 3 bases and J shed 4 bases, with 5 bases lying between them.

The V call is TRBV12-3 or TRBV12-4, the J call TRBJ1-2; weak D call: TRBD1 (5 bases). The V and J ends lost 6 bases and 8 bases respectively, with 16 bases between them. The CDR3 runs to 13 residues. CDR3 sequence reads: CASSATGDRGYTF. The CDR3 DNA reads as TGTGCCAGCAGCGCCACGGGGGATAGGGGCTACACCTTC.

The chain recombines TRBV19 with TRBJ2-7, with TRBD1 identical over 7 bases. V lost 4 bases and J lost 3; bases outside the gene matches: 3. Per germline, CDR1 LNHDA and CDR2 SQIVND (reference sequence). The CDR3 totals 13 residues. The CDR3, as DNA: TGTGCCAGTAGTACCCGGACAGGCTACGAGCAGTACTTC. Its translation is CASSTRTGYEQYF.

The chain has TRBV4-1 and TRBJ2-3; 9 bases line up with TRBD2. The V segment lost 1 base and the J segment 2 bases; nucleotides outside the gene matches: 4. The CDR3 has 16 residues. Germline loops: CDR1 MGHRA, CDR2 YSYEKL. In DNA, the CDR3 is TGCGCCAGCAGCCAAGTTCCTAGCGGGGTCACAGATACGCAGTATTTT. Residues: CASSQVPSGVTDTQYF.

The V gene is TRBV11-2, the J gene TRBJ2-7, with a tentative D call TRBD2 (7 bases). The germline V and J ends were trimmed by 6 bases and 1 base, with 22 bases remaining between them. This CDR3 comprises 17 residues. Germline CDR1 and CDR2: SGHAT and FQNNGV. The CDR3: CASRLRDSGGLSYEQYF. The CDR3 nucleotides read TGTGCCAGCAGGTTAAGGGACTCGGGGGGCCTTTCCTACGAGCAGTACTTC.

The genes are TRBV10-3 and TRBJ1-2, with no clear D. CDR3 size: 13 residues. With 2 bases removed from V and 0 bases from J, the gap between germline ends came to 4 bases. Germline CDR1 reads ENHRY; CDR2 reads SYGVKD. CDR3 protein: CAISEGSNYGYTF. The CDR3 DNA reads TGTGCCATCAGTGAGGGCTCTAACTATGGCTACACCTTC.

The chain employs TRBV6-5 and TRBJ2-3, with D possibly being TRBD1 (5 bases). Between the trimmed V and J ends, which lost 5 bases and 2 bases, there was a span of 11 bases. The germline V gene has CDR1 MNHEY and CDR2 SVGAGI. The CDR3 totals 14 residues. The CDR3 reads CASSLDSYTDTQYF. The CDR3 coding sequence is TGTGCCAGCAGTCTAGACAGCTACACAGATACGCAGTATTTT.

This clone was recorded once. The J gene is TRBJ1-2, the V gene TRBV5-6; D might be TRBD1 (6 bases). The germline gives CDR1 SGHDT, CDR2 YYEEEE. Deletions cut 6 bases from V and 5 bases from J, with 14 bases between. The CDR3 has 13 amino acids. The CDR3: CASIYDRKYGYTF. DNA for the CDR3: TGTGCCAGCATCTATGACAGGAAGTATGGCTACACCTTC.